The entry below describes one T cell receptor (beta chain). Antigen specificity is unknown. The sample comes from a study of T cells in pancreatic ductal adenocarcinoma. General study results and limits: Results skew toward the minority of patients with early-stage disease. Tumors hold more CD45RO+ effector T cells, which may bias toward lower diversity. Unique clonotypes were about 8.2-fold more numerous in blood than in tumor. No significant tumor-blood clonality difference; means were about 0.12 and 0.07.

Libraries were prepared by immunoSEQ multiplex PCR; TCRdb keeps only in-frame clonotypes and omits some of them. This repertoire shows roughly 100,000 clones, more than 90% found once; its top ten account for about 3.4%. Selected pancreatic ductal adenocarcinoma patients had undergone surgery without neoadjuvant therapy. CDR3 length equals 13 residues. Germline CDR1 reads KGHSH; CDR2 reads LQKENI. The V and J ends lost 2 bases and 8 bases respectively, with 12 bases between them. This TCR was sampled from a human donor with pancreatic ductal adenocarcinoma. The V and J genes are TRBV18 and TRBJ1-2; D possibly corresponds to TRBD1 (5 bases). Sequenced input: PBMCs. The CDR3 region is CASSPEQGWGYTF. The CDR3 DNA sequence: TGTGCCAGCTCACCAGAGCAGGGATGGGGCTACACCTTC.